This TCR beta chain came from a study of beta chain features in type 1 diabetes. Study conclusions and caveats: Sampled from patients, naive, central memory and Treg TCRB repertoires appeared more similar than those sampled from healthy donors.

The whole isolated RNA underwent reverse transcription, so sequencing captured expressed TCRB transcripts. This table comes from immunoSEQ multiplex PCR, and its TCRdb copy is limited to in-frame clones, with some not included. The table lists around 240,000 clones, more than 65% of them singletons. J was trimmed by 7 bases and V by 10 bases; bases with no gene match: 9. This CDR3 is 13 amino acids long. CDR1 and CDR2 from the germline V gene are MNHEY and SVGAGI. Comments on this clone: Its antigen remains unknown.

Sequenced input: naive CD4+ T cells from blood. The rearrangement links TRBV6-5 to TRBJ2-5; 10 bases align to TRBD2. This receptor was taken from a man aged 30 to 39 in good health. CDR3 in DNA: TGTGCCACCACCGCAGCGGGGGGGGCGACCCAGTACTTC. Translating it yields CATTAAGGATQYF.